A single TCR beta chain is shown here with its context. Its antigen is not identified. This clone may be a read error of a much larger clone one base away. V lost 8 bases and J lost 7; bases outside the gene matches: 12. The germline V gene has CDR1 MRHNA and CDR2 SNTAGT. The CDR3 consists of 15 residues. The source of the sample is a study of blood T cells in healthy people across ages. Study-level findings and limits: The lack of PBMC sorting stopped any conclusive naive versus antigen-experienced comparison. Roughly linear age-related decline in beta diversity appeared, significant by age 40.

Through a sample-barcoded 5' primer and a J-beta primer mix, a second PCR was run for roughly 6 to 12 cycles. The authors tagged each cDNA molecule using a template-switch adaptor with 12 random nucleotides. Researchers report that each sample yielded at least 2.5 million CDR3-containing paired-end reads. TCRdb analysed the 5' RACE reads with MiXCR anew, one entry per CDR3 protein. Found here are hundreds of thousands of distinct CDR3 sequences, approximately 30% of them singletons; the top ten hold about a sixth. The chain employs TRBV6-4 and TRBJ1-2; 11 bases agree with TRBD1. This clonotype originated in an elderly woman in good health. The material sequenced was blood. In DNA, the CDR3 is TGTGCCAGCGGTGCTTCGGGACAGGGGGGCTTTGGCTACACCTTC. As protein: CASGASGQGGFGYTF.